This TCR beta chain was identified in a study of OX40 agonist ivuxolimab in advanced cancers. Across the study: The dose-escalation cohort was about 80% male, with a mean age of around 60 years, ranging about 23 to 79.

Clones were sequenced by immunoSEQ multiplex PCR, and TCRdb holds only the in-frame ones, with some missing. The sample has roughly 60,000 clones; roughly 86% are singletons. CDR3 size: 14 residues. Germline V CDR1 and CDR2: SGHRS, YFSETQ. Trimming stripped 1 base from V and 4 bases from J, with 11 bases between. The chain couples TRBV5-1 to TRBJ1-1; D not resolved. The origin of this receptor is an adult with an advanced solid tumor such as melanoma, head and neck, liver or kidney cancer. This sample comprised CD4+ or CD8+ T cells sorted from blood, obtained in a trial of the OX40 agonist ivuxolimab. The CDR3 DNA sequence: TGCGCCAGCAGCTTGAATCCGGGCGCCACTGAAGCTTTCTTT. Amino acid sequence: CASSLNPGATEAFF.